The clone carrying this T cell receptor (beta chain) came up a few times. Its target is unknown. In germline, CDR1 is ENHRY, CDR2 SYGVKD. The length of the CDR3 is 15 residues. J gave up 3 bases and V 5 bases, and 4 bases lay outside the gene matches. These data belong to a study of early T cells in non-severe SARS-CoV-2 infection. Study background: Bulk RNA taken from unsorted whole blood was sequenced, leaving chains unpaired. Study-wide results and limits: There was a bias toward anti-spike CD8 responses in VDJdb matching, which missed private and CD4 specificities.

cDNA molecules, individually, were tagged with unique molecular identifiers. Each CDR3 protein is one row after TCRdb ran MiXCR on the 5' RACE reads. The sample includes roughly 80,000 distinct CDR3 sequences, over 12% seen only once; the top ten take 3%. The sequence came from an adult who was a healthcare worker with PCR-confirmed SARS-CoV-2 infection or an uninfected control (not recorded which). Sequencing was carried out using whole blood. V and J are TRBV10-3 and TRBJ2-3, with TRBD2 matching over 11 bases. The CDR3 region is CAISPSGGPTDTQYF. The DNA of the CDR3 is TGTGCCATCAGTCCTAGCGGGGGGCCGACAGATACGCAGTATTTT.